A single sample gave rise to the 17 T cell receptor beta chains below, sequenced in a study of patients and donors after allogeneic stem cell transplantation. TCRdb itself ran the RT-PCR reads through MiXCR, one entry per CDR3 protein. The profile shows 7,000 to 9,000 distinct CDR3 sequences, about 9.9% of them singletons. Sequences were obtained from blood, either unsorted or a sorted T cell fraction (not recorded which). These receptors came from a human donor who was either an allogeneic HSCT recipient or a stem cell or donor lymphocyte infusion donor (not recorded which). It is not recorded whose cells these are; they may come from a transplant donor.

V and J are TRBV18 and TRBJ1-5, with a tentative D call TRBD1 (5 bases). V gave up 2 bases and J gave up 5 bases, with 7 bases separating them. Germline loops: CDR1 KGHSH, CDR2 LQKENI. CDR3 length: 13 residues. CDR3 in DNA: TGTGCCAGCTCACCATCGGGGGATCAGCCCCAGCATTTT. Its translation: CASSPSGDQPQHF.

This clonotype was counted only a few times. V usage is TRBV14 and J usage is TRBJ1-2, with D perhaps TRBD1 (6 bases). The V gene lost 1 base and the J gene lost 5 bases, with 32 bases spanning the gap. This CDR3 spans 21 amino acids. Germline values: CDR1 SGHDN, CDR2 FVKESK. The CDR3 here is CASSQAVGTGAKIGNWYGYTF. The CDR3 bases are TGTGCCAGCAGCCAAGCGGTCGGGACGGGGGCTAAGATCGGAAATTGGTATGGCTACACCTTC.

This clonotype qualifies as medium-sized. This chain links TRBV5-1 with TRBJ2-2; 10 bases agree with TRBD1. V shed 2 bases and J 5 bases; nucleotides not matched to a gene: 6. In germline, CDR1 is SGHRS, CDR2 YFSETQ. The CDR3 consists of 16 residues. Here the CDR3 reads CASSLYRTGGTGELFF. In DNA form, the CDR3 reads TGCGCCAGCAGCTTATACCGGACAGGGGGGACCGGGGAGCTGTTTTTT.

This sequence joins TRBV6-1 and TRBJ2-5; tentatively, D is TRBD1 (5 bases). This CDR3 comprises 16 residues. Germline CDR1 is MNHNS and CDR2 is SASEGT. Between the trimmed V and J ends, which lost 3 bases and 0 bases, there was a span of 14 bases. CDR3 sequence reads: CASSEFKGSDQETQYF. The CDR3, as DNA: TGTGCCAGCAGTGAGTTTAAGGGGTCGGACCAAGAGACCCAGTACTTC.

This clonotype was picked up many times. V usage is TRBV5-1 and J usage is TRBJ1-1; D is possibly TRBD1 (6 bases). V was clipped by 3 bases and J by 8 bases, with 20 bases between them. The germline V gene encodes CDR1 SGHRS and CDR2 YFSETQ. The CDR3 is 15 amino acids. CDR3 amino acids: CASSSGPPTGLEAFF. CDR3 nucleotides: TGCGCCAGCAGCTCCGGACCACCTACAGGGCTCGAAGCTTTCTTT. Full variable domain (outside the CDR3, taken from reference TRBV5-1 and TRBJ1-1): KAGVTQTPRYLIKTRGQQVTLSCSPISGHRSVSWYQQTPGQGLQFLFEYFSETQRNKGNFPGRFSGRQFSNSRSEMNVSTLELGDSALYLCASSSGPPTGLEAFFGQGTRLTVV.

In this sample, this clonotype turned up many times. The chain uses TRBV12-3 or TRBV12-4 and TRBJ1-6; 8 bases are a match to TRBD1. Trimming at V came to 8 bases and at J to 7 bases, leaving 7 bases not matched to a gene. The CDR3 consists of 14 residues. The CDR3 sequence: CASASQGENSPLHF. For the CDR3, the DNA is TGTGCCAGCGCCTCACAGGGGGAAAATTCACCCCTCCACTTT.

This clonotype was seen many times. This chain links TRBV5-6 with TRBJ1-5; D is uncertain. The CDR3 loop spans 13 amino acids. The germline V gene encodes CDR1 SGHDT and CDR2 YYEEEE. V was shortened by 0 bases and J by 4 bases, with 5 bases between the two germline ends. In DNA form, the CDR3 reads TGTGCCAGCAGCTTGGAAAGAAATCAGCCCCAGCATTTT. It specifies CASSLERNQPQHF.

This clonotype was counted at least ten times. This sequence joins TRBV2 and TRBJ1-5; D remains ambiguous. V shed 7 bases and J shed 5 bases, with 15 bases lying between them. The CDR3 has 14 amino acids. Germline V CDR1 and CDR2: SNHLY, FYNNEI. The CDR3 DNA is TGTGCCAGCATGCGGTATGGCCGAGATCAGCCCCAGCATTTT. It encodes CASMRYGRDQPQHF. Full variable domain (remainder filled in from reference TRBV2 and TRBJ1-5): EPEVTQTPSHQVTQMGQEVILRCVPISNHLYFYWYRQILGQKVEFLVSFYNNEISEKSEIFDDQFSVERPDGSNFTLKIRSTKLEDSAMYFCASMRYGRDQPQHFGDGTRLSIL.

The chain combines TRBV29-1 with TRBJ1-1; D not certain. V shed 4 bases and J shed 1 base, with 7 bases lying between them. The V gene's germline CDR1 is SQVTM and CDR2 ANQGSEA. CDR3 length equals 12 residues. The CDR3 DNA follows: TGCAGCGTTGTTGACGGGAACACTGAAGCTTTCTTT. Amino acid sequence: CSVVDGNTEAFF.

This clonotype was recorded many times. The CDR3 reads CASSRPLDSLYGYTF. DNA of the CDR3: TGTGCCAGCAGCCGCCCCCTGGACAGCTTATATGGCTACACCTTC. V gene TRBV5-6 combines with J gene TRBJ1-2; TRBD1 might be the D (6 bases). The CDR3 loop spans 15 amino acids. Deletions cut 4 bases from V and 5 bases from J, with 18 bases between. In germline, CDR1 is SGHDT, CDR2 YYEEEE.

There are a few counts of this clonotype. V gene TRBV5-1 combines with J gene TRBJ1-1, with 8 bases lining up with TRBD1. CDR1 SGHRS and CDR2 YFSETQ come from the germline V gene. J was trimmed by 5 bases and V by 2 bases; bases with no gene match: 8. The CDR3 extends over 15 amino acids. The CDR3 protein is CASSFRGRGMTEAFF. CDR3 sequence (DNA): TGCGCCAGCAGCTTCAGGGGGCGCGGGATGACTGAAGCTTTCTTT.

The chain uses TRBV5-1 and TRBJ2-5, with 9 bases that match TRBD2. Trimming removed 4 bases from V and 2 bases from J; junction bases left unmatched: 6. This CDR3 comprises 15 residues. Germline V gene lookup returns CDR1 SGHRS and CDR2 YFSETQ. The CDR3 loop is CASSPGTSKQETQYF. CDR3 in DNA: TGCGCCAGCAGCCCCGGGACTAGCAAACAAGAGACCCAGTACTTC.

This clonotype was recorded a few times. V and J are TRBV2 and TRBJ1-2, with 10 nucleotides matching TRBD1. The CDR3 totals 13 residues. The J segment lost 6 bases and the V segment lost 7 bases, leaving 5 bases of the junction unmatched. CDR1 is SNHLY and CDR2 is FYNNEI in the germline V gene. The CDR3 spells CASNRDRGHGYTF. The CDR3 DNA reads TGTGCCAGCAACAGAGACAGGGGGCATGGCTACACCTTC.

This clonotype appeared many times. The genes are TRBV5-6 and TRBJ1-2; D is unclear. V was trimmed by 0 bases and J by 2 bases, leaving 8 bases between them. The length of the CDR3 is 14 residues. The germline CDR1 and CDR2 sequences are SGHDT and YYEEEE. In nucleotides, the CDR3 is TGTGCCAGCAGCTTGGCCGGGTACAACTATGGCTACACCTTC. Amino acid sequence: CASSLAGYNYGYTF.

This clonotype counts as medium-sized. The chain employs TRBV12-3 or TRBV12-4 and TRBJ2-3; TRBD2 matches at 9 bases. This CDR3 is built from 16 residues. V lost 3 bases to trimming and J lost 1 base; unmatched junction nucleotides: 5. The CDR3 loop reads CASSFQASGGTDTQYF. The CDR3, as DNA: TGTGCCAGCAGTTTTCAGGCTAGCGGGGGCACAGATACGCAGTATTTT.

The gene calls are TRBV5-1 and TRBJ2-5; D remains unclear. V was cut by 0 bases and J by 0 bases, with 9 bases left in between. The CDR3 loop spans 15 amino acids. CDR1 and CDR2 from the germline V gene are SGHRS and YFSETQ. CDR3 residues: CASSLDGKDQETQYF. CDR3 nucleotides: TGCGCCAGCAGCTTGGACGGTAAAGACCAAGAGACCCAGTACTTC.

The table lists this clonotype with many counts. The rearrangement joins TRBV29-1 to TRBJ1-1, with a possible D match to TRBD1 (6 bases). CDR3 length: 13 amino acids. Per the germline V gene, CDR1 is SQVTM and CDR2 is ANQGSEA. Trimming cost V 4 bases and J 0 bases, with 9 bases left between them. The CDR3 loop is CSVVTGVNTEAFF. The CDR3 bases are TGCAGCGTTGTGACAGGCGTGAACACTGAAGCTTTCTTT.